This T cell receptor beta chain was documented in a study of blood T cell repertoires in COVID-19. The junction had 8 bases not matched to a gene; V was cut back by 0 bases and J by 4 bases. Germline CDR1 is SGHRS and CDR2 is YFSETQ. This CDR3 has 17 residues. Measured with immunoSEQ multiplex PCR; TCRdb has only the in-frame clones, and not every one. The sample shows around 230,000 clones, roughly 85% of them seen only once. Recruited during active infection, patients (from Seattle) were subsequently followed longitudinally. Sequencing was done on a sample of peripheral blood. The chain uses TRBV5-1 and TRBJ2-2; 8 positions agree with TRBD2. The sequence came from a man over 45 with COVID-19, enrolled during active disease. CDR3 bases: TGCGCCAGCAGCTTGGCCAGCGGGGGCCCCTCCACCGGGGAGCTGTTTTTT. Protein sequence: CASSLASGGPSTGELFF.